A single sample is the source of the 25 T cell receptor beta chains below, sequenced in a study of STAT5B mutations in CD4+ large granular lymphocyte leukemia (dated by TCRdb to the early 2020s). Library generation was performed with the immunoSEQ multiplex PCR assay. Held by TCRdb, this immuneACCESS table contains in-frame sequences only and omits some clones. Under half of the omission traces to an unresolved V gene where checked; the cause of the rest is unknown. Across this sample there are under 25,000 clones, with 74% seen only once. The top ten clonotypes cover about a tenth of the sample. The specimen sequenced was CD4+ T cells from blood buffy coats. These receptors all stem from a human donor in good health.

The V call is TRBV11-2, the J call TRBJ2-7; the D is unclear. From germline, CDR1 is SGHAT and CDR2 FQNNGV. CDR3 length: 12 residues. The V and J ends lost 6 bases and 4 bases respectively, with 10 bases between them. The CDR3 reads CASSRTRYEQYV. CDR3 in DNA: TGTGCCAGCAGTCGGACCCGATACGAGCAGTACGTC.

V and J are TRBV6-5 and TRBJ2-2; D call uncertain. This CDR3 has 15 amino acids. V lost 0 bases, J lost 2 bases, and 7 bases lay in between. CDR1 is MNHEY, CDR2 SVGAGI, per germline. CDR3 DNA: TGTGCCAGCAGTTACTCTGGCAGAAACACCGGGGAGCTGTTTTTT. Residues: CASSYSGRNTGELFF.

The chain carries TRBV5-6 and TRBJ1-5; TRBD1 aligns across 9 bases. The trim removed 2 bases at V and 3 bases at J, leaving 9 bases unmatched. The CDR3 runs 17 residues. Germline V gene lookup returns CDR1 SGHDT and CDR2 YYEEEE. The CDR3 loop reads CASSLMVQGAYNQPQHF. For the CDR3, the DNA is TGTGCCAGCAGCTTAATGGTACAGGGGGCGTACAATCAGCCCCAGCATTTT.

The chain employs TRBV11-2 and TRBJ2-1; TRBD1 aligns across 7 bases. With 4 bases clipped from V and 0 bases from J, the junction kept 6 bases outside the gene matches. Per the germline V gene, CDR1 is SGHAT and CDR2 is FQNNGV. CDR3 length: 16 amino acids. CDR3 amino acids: CASSWNRGSSYNEQFF. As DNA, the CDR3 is TGTGCCAGCAGCTGGAACAGGGGAAGCTCCTACAATGAGCAGTTCTTC.

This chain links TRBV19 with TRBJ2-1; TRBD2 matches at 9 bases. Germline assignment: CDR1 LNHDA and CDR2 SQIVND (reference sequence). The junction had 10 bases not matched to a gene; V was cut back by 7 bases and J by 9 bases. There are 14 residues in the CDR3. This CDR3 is CASNVAGDRGEQFF. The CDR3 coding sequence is TGTGCCAGTAACGTAGCGGGGGATCGGGGTGAGCAGTTCTTC.

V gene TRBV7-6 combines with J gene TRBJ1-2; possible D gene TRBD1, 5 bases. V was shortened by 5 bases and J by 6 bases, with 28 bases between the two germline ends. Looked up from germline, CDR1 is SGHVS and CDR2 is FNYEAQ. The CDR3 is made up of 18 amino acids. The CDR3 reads CASSPRGAGSHNLNGYTF. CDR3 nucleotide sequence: TGTGCCAGCAGCCCGCGCGGGGCAGGCAGCCACAACCTGAATGGCTACACCTTC.

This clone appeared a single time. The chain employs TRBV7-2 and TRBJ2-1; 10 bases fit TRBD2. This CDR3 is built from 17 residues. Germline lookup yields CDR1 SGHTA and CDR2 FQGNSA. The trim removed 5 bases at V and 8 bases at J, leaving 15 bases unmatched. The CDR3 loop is CASSAQLERGGIYEQFF. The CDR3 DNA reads TGTGCCAGCAGCGCCCAATTGGAGCGGGGGGGCATATATGAGCAGTTCTTC.

CDR3 residues: CASSRTGPSIYGYTF. The CDR3 DNA reads as TGTGCCAGCAGCCGGACAGGGCCCTCAATCTATGGCTACACCTTC. The chain uses TRBV2 and TRBJ1-2, with TRBD1 identical over 8 bases. The V segment lost 6 bases and the J segment 4 bases; nucleotides outside the gene matches: 10. Germline lookup yields CDR1 SNHLY and CDR2 FYNNEI. The CDR3 has 15 residues. Drawing the rest from reference TRBV2 and TRBJ1-2, the complete variable domain is EPEVTQTPSHQVTQMGQEVILRCVPISNHLYFYWYRQILGQKVEFLVSFYNNEISEKSEIFDDQFSVERPDGSNFTLKIRSTKLEDSAMYFCASSRTGPSIYGYTFGSGTRLTVV.

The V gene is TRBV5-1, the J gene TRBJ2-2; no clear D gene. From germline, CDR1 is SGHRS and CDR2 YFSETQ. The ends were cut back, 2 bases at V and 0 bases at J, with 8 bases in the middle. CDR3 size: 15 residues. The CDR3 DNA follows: TGCGCCAGCAGCTTTTCTTCCCCGAACACCGGGGAGCTGTTTTTT. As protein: CASSFSSPNTGELFF.

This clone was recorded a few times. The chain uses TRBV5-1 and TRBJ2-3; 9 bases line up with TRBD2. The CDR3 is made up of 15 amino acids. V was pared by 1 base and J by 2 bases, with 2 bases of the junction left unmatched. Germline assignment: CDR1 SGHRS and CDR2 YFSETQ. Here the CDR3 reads CASSLTSGSTDTQYF. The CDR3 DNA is TGCGCCAGCAGCTTGACTAGCGGGTCCACAGATACGCAGTATTTT.

The CDR3 bases are TGTGCCAGCAGCCTACGCCCTCCGGGACAACGAACAACTAATGAAAAACTGTTTTTT. Translation gives CASSLRPPGQRTTNEKLFF. The rearrangement joins TRBV7-9 to TRBJ1-4; possible D gene TRBD1, 6 bases. This CDR3 is built from 19 residues. Germline-derived CDR1 and CDR2 are SEHNR and FQNEAQ (reference sequence). Trimming left V 5 bases short and J 0 bases short, with 22 bases between.

Here the CDR3 reads CASSLAPDHRTDTQYF. As DNA, the CDR3 is TGCGCCAGCAGCTTGGCTCCGGACCACCGCACAGATACGCAGTATTTT. V and J are TRBV5-1 and TRBJ2-3; D not certain. Germline values: CDR1 SGHRS, CDR2 YFSETQ. The CDR3 contains 16 residues. V was shortened by 0 bases and J by 1 base, with 12 bases between the two germline ends.

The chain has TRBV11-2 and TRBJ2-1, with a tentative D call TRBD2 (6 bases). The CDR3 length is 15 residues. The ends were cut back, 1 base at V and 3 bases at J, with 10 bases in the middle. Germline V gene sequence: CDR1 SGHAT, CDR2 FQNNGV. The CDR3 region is CASSLGLGVYNEQFF. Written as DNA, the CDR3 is TGTGCCAGCAGCTTAGGACTAGGGGTCTACAATGAGCAGTTCTTC.

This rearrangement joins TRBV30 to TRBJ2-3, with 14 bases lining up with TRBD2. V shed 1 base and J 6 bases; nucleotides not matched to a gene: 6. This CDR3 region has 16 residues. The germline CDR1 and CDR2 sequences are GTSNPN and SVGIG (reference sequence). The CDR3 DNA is TGTGCCTGGAGTGCCCTGACTAGCGGGAGGGGCGATACGCAGTATTTT. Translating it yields CAWSALTSGRGDTQYF.

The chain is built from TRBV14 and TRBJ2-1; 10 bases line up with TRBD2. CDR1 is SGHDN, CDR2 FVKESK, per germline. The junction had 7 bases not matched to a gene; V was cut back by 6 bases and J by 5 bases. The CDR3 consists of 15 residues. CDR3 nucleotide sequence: TGTGCCAGCAGTAATGGACTAGCGGTTCACAATGAGCAGTTCTTC. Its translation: CASSNGLAVHNEQFF.

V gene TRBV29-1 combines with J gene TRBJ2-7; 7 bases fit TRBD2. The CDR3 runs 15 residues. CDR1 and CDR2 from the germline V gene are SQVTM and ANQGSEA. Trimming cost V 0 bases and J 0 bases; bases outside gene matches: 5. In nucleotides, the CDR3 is TGCAGCGTTGAAGATCCCGGGGGGAGCTCCTACGAGCAGTACTTC. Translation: CSVEDPGGSSYEQYF.

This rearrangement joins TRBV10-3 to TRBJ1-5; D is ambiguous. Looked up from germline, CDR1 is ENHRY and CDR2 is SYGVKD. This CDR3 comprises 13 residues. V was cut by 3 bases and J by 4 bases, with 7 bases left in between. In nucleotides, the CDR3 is TGTGCCATCAGTGAAGGAGAGAATCAGCCCCAGCATTTT. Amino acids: CAISEGENQPQHF.

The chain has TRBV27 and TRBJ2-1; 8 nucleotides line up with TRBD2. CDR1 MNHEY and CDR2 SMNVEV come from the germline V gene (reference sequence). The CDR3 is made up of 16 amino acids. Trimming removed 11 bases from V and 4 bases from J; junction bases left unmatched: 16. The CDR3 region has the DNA TGTGCCTCCCGCCGGGGCGGGACTAGTTTTTACAATGAGCAGTTCTTC. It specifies CASRRGGTSFYNEQFF.

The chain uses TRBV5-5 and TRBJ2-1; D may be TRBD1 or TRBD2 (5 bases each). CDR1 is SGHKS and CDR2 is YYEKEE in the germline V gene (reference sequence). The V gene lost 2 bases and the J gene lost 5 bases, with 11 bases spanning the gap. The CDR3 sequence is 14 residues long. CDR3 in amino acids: CASSFRGENNEQFF. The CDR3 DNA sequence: TGTGCCAGCAGCTTTAGGGGAGAAAACAATGAGCAGTTCTTC.

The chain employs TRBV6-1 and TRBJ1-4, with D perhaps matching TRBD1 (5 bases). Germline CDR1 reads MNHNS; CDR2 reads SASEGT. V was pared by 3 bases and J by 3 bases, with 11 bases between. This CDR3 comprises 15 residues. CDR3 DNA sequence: TGTGCCAGCAGTGAGGATGGGGGGTCTAATGAAAAACTGTTTTTT. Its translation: CASSEDGGSNEKLFF.

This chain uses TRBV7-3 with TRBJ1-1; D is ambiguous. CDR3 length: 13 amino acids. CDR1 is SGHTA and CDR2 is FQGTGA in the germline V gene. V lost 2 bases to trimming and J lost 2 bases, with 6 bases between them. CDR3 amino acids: CASSLEGNTEAFF. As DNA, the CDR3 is TGTGCCAGCAGCTTAGAGGGAAACACTGAAGCTTTCTTT.

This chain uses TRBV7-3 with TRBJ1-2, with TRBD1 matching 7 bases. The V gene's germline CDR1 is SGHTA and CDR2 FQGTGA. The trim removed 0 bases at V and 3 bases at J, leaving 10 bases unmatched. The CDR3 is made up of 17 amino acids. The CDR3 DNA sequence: TGTGCCAGCAGCTTAACGGGACAGCAAAATCGGGACTATGGCTACACCTTC. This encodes CASSLTGQQNRDYGYTF.

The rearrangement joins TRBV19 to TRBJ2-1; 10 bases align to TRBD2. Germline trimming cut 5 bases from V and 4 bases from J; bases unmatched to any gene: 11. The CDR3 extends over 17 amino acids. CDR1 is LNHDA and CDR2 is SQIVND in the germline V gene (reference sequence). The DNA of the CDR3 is TGTGCCAGTAGTCGTACCCCCGGGACTAGCGCGTACAATGAGCAGTTCTTC. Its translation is CASSRTPGTSAYNEQFF. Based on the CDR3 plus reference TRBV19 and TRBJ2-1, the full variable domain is DGGITQSPKYLFRKEGQNVTLSCEQNLNHDAMYWYRQDPGQGLRLIYYSQIVNDFQKGDIAEGYSVSREKKESFPLTVTSAQKNPTAFYLCASSRTPGTSAYNEQFFGPGTRLTVL.

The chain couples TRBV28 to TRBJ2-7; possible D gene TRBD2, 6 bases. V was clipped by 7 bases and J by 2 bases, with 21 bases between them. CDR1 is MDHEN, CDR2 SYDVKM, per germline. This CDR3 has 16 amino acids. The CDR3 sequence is CASTSEGLQSPYEQYF. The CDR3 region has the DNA TGTGCCAGCACCTCGGAGGGGCTCCAATCACCCTACGAGCAGTACTTC. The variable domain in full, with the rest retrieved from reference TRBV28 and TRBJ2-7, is DVKVTQSSRYLVKRTGEKVFLECVQDMDHENMFWYRQDPGLGLRLIYFSYDVKMKEKGDIPEGYSVSREKKERFSLILESASTNQTSMYLCASTSEGLQSPYEQYFGPGTRLTVT.

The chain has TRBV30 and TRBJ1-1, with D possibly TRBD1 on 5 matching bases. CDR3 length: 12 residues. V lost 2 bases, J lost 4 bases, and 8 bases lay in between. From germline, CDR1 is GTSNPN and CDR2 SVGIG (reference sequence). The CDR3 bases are TGTGCCTGGAGTACAGGCCTCACTGAAGCTTTCTTT. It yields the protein CAWSTGLTEAFF.